These T cell receptor beta chains were read from a single sample in a study of T cell repertoires in cytomegalovirus infection. TCRdb redid the calling of the reads with MiXCR, one entry per CDR3 protein. The sample has about 180,000 distinct CDR3 sequences, about 20% seen once. Which antigens these TCRs recognize remains unknown. The input for sequencing was CD8+ T cells from cultured PBMCs, taken from culture after CMV antigen stimulation. Receptors were obtained from a human donor in good health (CMV status not recorded). Some clones in this sample may be carry-over from other donors' samples. The CDR3 runs from the conserved cysteine through the conserved F or W. Fields, in order: clone size, J gene, V gene, D gene, CDR3 protein, CDR3 DNA. D genes are given only for firm matches. Not all rows give a size; the values are once, few, many and, for expanded clones, a class.

size: .; J: TRBJ1-1; V: TRBV27; D: TRBD1; CDR3: CASSWTGAGISTEAFF; DNA: TGTGCCAGCAGTTGGACAGGGGCCGGTATAAGCACTGAAGCTTTCTTT
size: .; J: TRBJ1-1; V: TRBV7-2; D: .; CDR3: CASVTVNTEAFF; DNA: TGTGCCAGCGTAACAGTAAACACTGAAGCTTTCTTT
size: .; J: TRBJ2-2; V: TRBV7-9; D: TRBD1; CDR3: CASSLTGVNTGELFF; DNA: TGTGCCAGCAGCTTGACAGGGGTGAACACCGGGGAGCTGTTTTTT
size: few; J: TRBJ2-1; V: TRBV19; D: .; CDR3: CASSIRAGIEYNEQFF; DNA: TGTGCCAGTAGTATTCGGGCAGGGATTGAGTACAATGAGCAGTTCTTC
size: few; J: TRBJ1-1; V: TRBV2; D: .; CDR3: CASRPRGRAGMNTEAFF; DNA: TGTGCCAGCAGACCTCGGGGACGGGCAGGGATGAACACTGAAGCTTTCTTT
size: few; J: TRBJ1-1; V: TRBV12-3/TRBV12-4; D: .; CDR3: CASTSPLNTEAFF; DNA: TGTGCCAGCACAAGTCCCCTGAACACTGAAGCTTTCTTT
size: few; J: TRBJ2-1; V: TRBV7-6; D: .; CDR3: CASSLGQAHNEQFF; DNA: TGTGCCAGCAGCTTAGGACAGGCCCACAATGAGCAGTTCTTC
size: many; J: TRBJ2-1; V: TRBV7-9; D: TRBD1; CDR3: CASSHRDRDDNEQFF; DNA: TGTGCCAGCAGCCACCGGGACAGGGACGACAATGAGCAGTTCTTC
size: few; J: TRBJ2-1; V: TRBV7-8; D: .; CDR3: CASSSTPGHGNEQFF; DNA: TGTGCCAGCAGCTCTACTCCGGGACACGGCAATGAGCAGTTCTTC
size: .; J: TRBJ2-5; V: TRBV7-2; D: TRBD2; CDR3: CASSFSGGGPERTQYF; DNA: TGTGCCAGCAGCTTTAGCGGGGGGGGACCAGAGCGGACCCAGTACTTC
size: once; J: TRBJ2-5; V: TRBV28; D: .; CDR3: CATVPAADQETQYF; DNA: TGTGCCACCGTCCCGGCGGCGGATCAAGAGACCCAGTACTTC
size: few; J: TRBJ1-1; V: TRBV12-3/TRBV12-4; D: .; CDR3: CASRRGEMNTEAFF; DNA: TGTGCCAGCCGGAGGGGGGAAATGAACACTGAAGCTTTCTTT
size: .; J: TRBJ1-2; V: TRBV5-6; D: .; CDR3: CASSLPGGGYTF; DNA: TGTGCCAGCAGCTTGCCGGGCGGTGGCTACACCTTC
size: few; J: TRBJ2-1; V: TRBV12-3/TRBV12-4; D: TRBD2; CDR3: CASSSRWGLAGGSSYNEQFF; DNA: TGTGCCAGCAGTTCCCGCTGGGGACTAGCGGGGGGCAGCTCCTACAATGAGCAGTTCTTC
size: .; J: TRBJ1-2; V: TRBV6-2/TRBV6-3; D: .; CDR3: CASSYYRTSGYTF; DNA: TGTGCCAGCAGTTACTACAGGACCTCTGGCTACACCTTC
size: .; J: TRBJ1-6; V: TRBV27; D: .; CDR3: CASSSGGGSYNSPLHF; DNA: TGTGCCAGCAGTTCGGGAGGGGGCTCCTATAATTCACCCCTCCACTTT
size: many; J: TRBJ1-1; V: TRBV25-1; D: TRBD1; CDR3: CASRGQGVRTEAFF; DNA: TGTGCCAGCAGGGGACAGGGGGTTCGCACTGAAGCTTTCTTT
size: few; J: TRBJ1-1; V: TRBV7-2; D: .; CDR3: CASSLAELSYMNTEAFF; DNA: TGTGCCAGCAGCTTAGCGGAATTGAGTTACATGAACACTGAAGCTTTCTTT
size: .; J: TRBJ2-4; V: TRBV2; D: .; CDR3: CASSEYRKNIQYF; DNA: TGTGCCAGCAGTGAGTACAGAAAAAACATTCAGTACTTC
size: few; J: TRBJ1-1; V: TRBV7-9; D: .; CDR3: CASSLGGQWVVTEAFF; DNA: TGTGCCAGCAGCTTAGGCGGGCAGTGGGTAGTAACTGAAGCTTTCTTT
size: .; J: TRBJ2-7; V: TRBV4-1; D: .; CDR3: CASSQEGVGTPYYEQYF; DNA: TGCGCCAGCAGCCAAGAGGGTGTTGGAACCCCTTACTACGAGCAGTACTTC
size: .; J: TRBJ1-5; V: TRBV7-8; D: .; CDR3: CASRSDSDSNQPQHF; DNA: TGTGCCAGCAGATCCGACAGCGATAGCAATCAGCCCCAGCATTTT
size: few; J: TRBJ1-4; V: TRBV6-8; D: .; CDR3: CASSRVMASPNEKLFF; DNA: TGTGCCAGCAGCCGAGTGATGGCGTCACCTAATGAAAAACTGTTTTTT
size: few; J: TRBJ1-2; V: TRBV10-3; D: .; CDR3: CAISESPANYGYTF; DNA: TGTGCCATCAGTGAGTCCCCGGCGAACTATGGCTACACCTTC
size: .; J: TRBJ2-5; V: TRBV4-1; D: .; CDR3: CASSQEEGPFSGETQYF; DNA: TGCGCCAGCAGCCAAGAAGAGGGGCCCTTTTCGGGGGAGACCCAGTACTTC
size: .; J: TRBJ2-1; V: TRBV11-2; D: TRBD2; CDR3: CASSLGTSLSYNEQFF; DNA: TGTGCCAGCAGCTTAGGGACTAGTCTCTCCTACAATGAGCAGTTCTTC
size: few; J: TRBJ1-1; V: TRBV7-2; D: .; CDR3: CASSLGEEEVDTEAFF; DNA: TGTGCCAGCAGCTTAGGAGAAGAGGAGGTCGACACTGAAGCTTTCTTT
size: few; J: TRBJ1-4; V: TRBV4-1; D: .; CDR3: CASSQDGQGNDEKLFF; DNA: TGCGCCAGCAGCCAAGATGGTCAGGGGAATGATGAAAAACTGTTTTTT
size: .; J: TRBJ1-5; V: TRBV9; D: TRBD1; CDR3: CASSDSPGTGGFNQPQHF; DNA: TGTGCCAGCAGCGACTCGCCCGGGACAGGGGGCTTCAATCAGCCCCAGCATTTT
size: many; J: TRBJ2-7; V: TRBV7-2; D: .; CDR3: CASSTDTAYEQYF; DNA: TGTGCCAGCAGCACGGACACTGCGTACGAGCAGTACTTC
size: many; J: TRBJ1-1; V: TRBV12-3/TRBV12-4; D: TRBD1; CDR3: CASSSHTASSGGTEAFF; DNA: TGTGCCAGCAGTTCCCACACCGCTTCGTCAGGGGGCACTGAAGCTTTCTTT
size: .; J: TRBJ1-2; V: TRBV7-8; D: TRBD1; CDR3: CASSLAAGGEGYTF; DNA: TGTGCCAGCAGCTTAGCGGCAGGGGGCGAGGGCTACACCTTC
size: .; J: TRBJ2-3; V: TRBV12-3/TRBV12-4; D: TRBD1; CDR3: CASSLDRGQGDTQYF; DNA: TGTGCCAGCAGTTTGGACAGGGGGCAAGGAGATACGCAGTATTTT
size: few; J: TRBJ2-7; V: TRBV7-2; D: .; CDR3: CASSPAVAGGLYEQYF; DNA: TGTGCCAGCAGCCCCGCGGTCGCGGGTGGCCTCTACGAGCAGTACTTC
size: few; J: TRBJ2-7; V: TRBV27; D: .; CDR3: CASSLGGANIPYEQYF; DNA: TGTGCCAGCAGTCTTGGCGGAGCCAACATCCCCTACGAGCAGTACTTC
size: few; J: TRBJ1-5; V: TRBV10-3; D: .; CDR3: CAINSAHSNQPQHF; DNA: TGTGCCATCAATTCGGCTCATAGCAATCAGCCCCAGCATTTT
size: .; J: TRBJ2-7; V: TRBV4-1; D: .; CDR3: CASSQSGGTEVYEQYF; DNA: TGCGCCAGCAGCCAAAGTGGCGGGACAGAGGTGTACGAGCAGTACTTC
size: .; J: TRBJ2-3; V: TRBV10-2; D: TRBD2; CDR3: CASSGVLAGGASSTDTQYF; DNA: TGCGCCAGCAGTGGAGTACTAGCGGGGGGAGCTTCTAGCACAGATACGCAGTATTTT
size: .; J: TRBJ2-2; V: TRBV12-3/TRBV12-4; D: .; CDR3: CAGARDTGELFF; DNA: TGTGCCGGGGCGAGGGACACCGGGGAGCTGTTTTTT
size: .; J: TRBJ2-5; V: TRBV6-2/TRBV6-3; D: TRBD1; CDR3: CASSSFSYTGTVEGETQYF; DNA: TGTGCCAGCAGCTCCTTCAGTTACACCGGGACAGTGGAAGGCGAGACCCAGTACTTC
size: .; J: TRBJ1-4; V: TRBV4-1; D: .; CDR3: CASSQVREKLFF; DNA: TGCGCCAGCAGCCAAGTACGTGAAAAACTGTTTTTT
size: many; J: TRBJ2-1; V: TRBV7-2; D: TRBD2; CDR3: CASSPGLIDEQFF; DNA: TGTGCCAGCAGCCCGGGACTAATCGATGAGCAGTTCTTC
size: few; J: TRBJ2-3; V: TRBV6-2/TRBV6-3; D: TRBD2; CDR3: CASSLIVAGGQDTQYF; DNA: TGTGCCAGCAGTCTCATCGTAGCGGGGGGGCAAGATACGCAGTATTTT
size: .; J: TRBJ1-1; V: TRBV4-1; D: .; CDR3: CASSQDLGPGAEPFF; DNA: TGCGCCAGCAGCCAAGATCTCGGACCGGGGGCTGAACCTTTCTTT
size: few; J: TRBJ2-1; V: TRBV19; D: .; CDR3: CASSISGGPYNEQFF; DNA: TGTGCCAGTAGTATATCGGGGGGCCCCTACAATGAGCAGTTCTTC
size: few; J: TRBJ2-3; V: TRBV5-1; D: .; CDR3: CASSLALAGITDTQYF; DNA: TGCGCCAGCAGCTTGGCATTGGCAGGCATTACAGATACGCAGTATTTT
size: .; J: TRBJ1-1; V: TRBV9; D: TRBD1; CDR3: CASSVEAGGMNTEAFF; DNA: TGTGCCAGCAGCGTAGAGGCAGGGGGCATGAACACTGAAGCTTTCTTT
size: .; J: TRBJ2-5; V: TRBV28; D: .; CDR3: CASSYRGLQETQYF; DNA: TGTGCCAGCAGTTATCGGGGTTTACAAGAGACCCAGTACTTC
size: few; J: TRBJ2-1; V: TRBV27; D: .; CDR3: CASSHRDNSYNEQFF; DNA: TGTGCCAGCAGCCACAGGGATAACTCCTACAATGAGCAGTTCTTC
size: .; J: TRBJ2-5; V: TRBV6-1; D: TRBD2; CDR3: CASSIAGGIQETQYF; DNA: TGTGCCAGCAGCATAGCGGGGGGGATCCAAGAGACCCAGTACTTC
size: many; J: TRBJ2-7; V: TRBV7-2; D: TRBD1; CDR3: CASSRGQGNSYEQYF; DNA: TGTGCCAGCAGCAGGGGGCAGGGGAACTCCTACGAGCAGTACTTC
size: once; J: TRBJ1-1; V: TRBV10-3; D: .; CDR3: CAIKIVAGEDGNTEAFF; DNA: TGTGCCATCAAGATTGTGGCAGGGGAGGATGGGAACACTGAAGCTTTCTTT
size: .; J: TRBJ2-1; V: TRBV6-1; D: TRBD2; CDR3: CASSPAPASGDSYNEQFF; DNA: TGTGCCAGCAGCCCCGCCCCGGCTAGCGGGGACTCCTACAATGAGCAGTTCTTC
size: .; J: TRBJ1-1; V: TRBV6-2/TRBV6-3; D: .; CDR3: CASSYFWQSTEAFF; DNA: TGTGCCAGCAGTTACTTCTGGCAGTCCACTGAAGCTTTCTTT
size: .; J: TRBJ2-7; V: TRBV7-2; D: TRBD2; CDR3: CASSPGPAGGMNEQYF; DNA: TGTGCCAGCAGCCCAGGCCCAGCGGGGGGGATGAACGAGCAGTACTTC
size: .; J: TRBJ2-1; V: TRBV7-7; D: TRBD2; CDR3: CASSRFIAGGLEDEQFF; DNA: TGTGCTAGCAGCCGTTTTATAGCGGGGGGCCTGGAGGATGAGCAGTTCTTC
size: few; J: TRBJ2-3; V: TRBV5-6; D: TRBD1; CDR3: CASGQGTGDTQYF; DNA: TGTGCCAGCGGACAGGGGACGGGGGATACGCAGTATTTT
size: many; J: TRBJ1-3; V: TRBV30; D: TRBD1; CDR3: CAWSYPDRAISGNTIYF; DNA: TGTGCCTGGAGTTATCCAGACAGGGCGATCTCTGGAAACACCATATATTTT
size: .; J: TRBJ2-2; V: TRBV4-1; D: TRBD2; CDR3: CASSQRVSGGAVTGELFF; DNA: TGCGCCAGCAGCCAAAGGGTTAGCGGGGGGGCTGTCACCGGGGAGCTGTTTTTT
size: few; J: TRBJ1-1; V: TRBV11-2; D: .; CDR3: CASSLGGDRWEYEAFF; DNA: TGTGCCAGCAGCTTAGGGGGCGACAGGTGGGAATATGAAGCTTTCTTT